These 24 T cell receptor beta chains came from one sample sequenced in a study of tumor-infiltrating lymphocytes in primary liver carcinoma. RNA was extracted from whole blood without cell sorting, alongside germline DNA. Priming with a constant-region primer yielded TCR beta cDNA from roughly 500 ng total RNA. Researchers made the TCR beta libraries by running three nested multiplex PCR rounds with slightly modified ARM-PCR. Amplification in the first two PCR rounds was performed using TRBV1-TRBV30 forward primers and a C-beta reverse primer for 10 cycles each. TCRdb re-analysed the multiplex PCR reads in MiXCR, keeping a single row per CDR3 protein. The table shows 300,000 to 400,000 distinct CDR3 sequences, with 65% occurring only once. Material for sequencing was peripheral blood. Source of these receptors: a man aged 35-49 years with primary liver carcinoma and hepatitis B virus infection.

In the case of this clonotype: The CDR3 ends on some other residue instead of the conserved phenylalanine or tryptophan, so this is likely a read error. The limits of the CDR3 on the DNA are not certain, so only TCRdb's listed CDR3 is given. The chain recombines TRBV6-5 with TRBJ2-1; the table calls TRBD1, which could not be checked here. The CDR3 is 17 residues long, counting both termini. In germline, CDR1 is MNHEY, CDR2 SVGAGI. The CDR3 sequence: CASSYDGGTGGYNEQFY.

Note on this clonotype: An end of the junction differs from the germline gene, which may be a read error. The chain is built from TRBV11-2 and TRBJ2-3; D is unclear. Germline V gene lookup returns CDR1 SGHAT and CDR2 FQNNGV. The CDR3 has 14 amino acids. CDR3 protein: CDSSSTTTADMQYF. The DNA of the CDR3 is TGTGACAGCAGCTCCACGACGACGGCAGATATGCAGTATTTT.

The chain uses TRBV29-1 and TRBJ1-1; D perhaps matches TRBD1 (5 bases). V lost 4 bases, J lost 4 bases, and 16 bases lay in between. The germline CDR1 and CDR2 sequences are SQVTM and ANQGSEA. The CDR3 loop spans 14 amino acids. Written as DNA, the CDR3 is TGCAGCGTTGGGACGACAGCCAGGACCACTGAAGCTTTCTTT. Translation: CSVGTTARTTEAFF.

CDR3 region: CASETAEGQYF. CDR3 DNA sequence: TGTGCCAGCGAGACAGCTGAGGGCCAGTACTTC. The chain has TRBV11-2 and TRBJ2-7; either TRBD1 or TRBD2 may fit D (5 bases each). The V and J ends lost 8 bases and 10 bases respectively, with 15 bases between them. Germline V CDR1 and CDR2: SGHAT, FQNNGV. There are 11 residues in the CDR3.

A word on this clonotype: It is likely a read error, because the conserved phenylalanine at the end of the CDR3 is missing. The rearrangement uses TRBV11-2 and TRBJ1-4, with D unclear. The germline V and J ends were trimmed by 6 bases and 0 bases, with 17 bases remaining between them. This CDR3 contains 17 residues. Germline loops: CDR1 SGHAT, CDR2 FQNNGV. This chain's CDR3 is CASRSLRGRTTNEKLFS. Written as DNA, the CDR3 is TGTGCCAGCAGATCGCTACGTGGGCGGACAACTAATGAAAAACTGTTTTCT.

About this clonotype: This could be a read error, since a much larger clone is one nucleotide away. The rearrangement uses TRBV12-5 and TRBJ2-1, with a weak D call TRBD2 (5 bases). This CDR3 is 14 amino acids long. Looked up from germline, CDR1 is LGHNT and CDR2 is FRNRAP. CDR3 sequence: CASGSYGEYSEQFF. The CDR3 nucleotides are TGTGCTAGTGGTTCATACGGGGAGTACAGTGAGCAGTTCTTC.

This clonotype has at least ten counts. This chain connects TRBV6-1 to TRBJ1-3; D call uncertain. Germline CDR1 reads MNHNS; CDR2 reads SASEGT. The CDR3 covers 16 residues. V gave up 2 bases and J gave up 0 bases, with 11 bases separating them. In nucleotides, the CDR3 is TGTGCCAGCAGTGAACGTGGTCCATCCTCTGGAAACACCATATATTTT. This codes for CASSERGPSSGNTIYF.

The chain combines TRBV5-6 with TRBJ1-5; no firm D call. With the DNA end fitting TRBJ2-3 better, the J assignment may be wrong. The germline gives CDR1 SGHDT, CDR2 YYEEEE. The CDR3 loop spans 15 amino acids. CDR3 sequence: CASSLEGSGNQPQYF. As DNA, the CDR3 is TGTGCCAGCAGCTTGGAGGGCTCGGGCAATCAGCCCCAGTATTTT.

For this clonotype: An end of the junction does not agree with germline; a read error may underlie this. The chain links TRBV6-2 or TRBV6-3 to TRBJ1-2; D is uncertain. The V gene's germline CDR1 is MNHEY and CDR2 SVGEGT. The CDR3 totals 11 residues. Written as DNA, the CDR3 is TGTGCCAACAGTTACGTCTATGGCAACACCTTC. It specifies CANSYVYGNTF.

The CDR3 coding sequence is TGTGCCAGCAGCTTAGGATGGGATGGGCAGTTCTTC. The encoded protein is CASSLGWDGQFF. This chain uses TRBV11-2 with TRBJ2-1; D call uncertain. Germline V gene lookup returns CDR1 SGHAT and CDR2 FQNNGV. V gave up 1 base and J gave up 12 bases, with 10 bases separating them. The CDR3 is 12 amino acids.

This chain links TRBV14 with TRBJ2-5; 10 bases line up with TRBD2. The V gene end was trimmed by 3 bases and the J gene end by 7 bases; junction bases not matched to a gene: 8. CDR1 and CDR2 from the germline V gene are SGHDN and FVKESK. The CDR3 runs 15 residues. The CDR3 region has the DNA TGTGCCAGCAGCCACGCTAGCGGGAGAGGAGGGACCCAGTACTTC. Protein sequence: CASSHASGRGGTQYF.

This clonotype was detected many times. The chain has TRBV5-5 and TRBJ2-7, with 9 bases identical to TRBD1. This CDR3 spans 15 amino acids. The germline CDR1 and CDR2 sequences are SGHKS and YYEKEE (reference sequence). V lost 3 bases to trimming and J lost 2 bases; unmatched junction nucleotides: 6. The CDR3 here is CASSWPGQGPYEQYF. The CDR3 region has the DNA TGTGCCAGCAGCTGGCCGGGACAGGGTCCCTACGAGCAGTACTTC.

This clonotype has only a few counts. The V call is TRBV25-1, the J call TRBJ2-1, with TRBD2 identical over 9 bases. The V gene end was trimmed by 4 bases and the J gene end by 8 bases; junction bases not matched to a gene: 6. CDR3 length equals 14 residues. Germline V lookup: CDR1 MGHDK, CDR2 SYGVNS. In DNA form, the CDR3 reads TGTGCCAGCAGTGGTAGCGGGAGTGCCTATGAGCAGTTCTTC. Encoded protein: CASSGSGSAYEQFF.

As to this clonotype: A much larger clone differs by one base, so this may be a read error. This rearrangement joins TRBV10-3 to TRBJ1-1; 8 nucleotides align to TRBD1. The CDR3 covers 17 residues. Germline V gene lookup returns CDR1 ENHRY and CDR2 SYGVKD. V was clipped by 10 bases and J by 4 bases; unmatched bases: 20. Here the CDR3 reads CATRTGQGWSGATEAFF. CDR3 sequence (DNA): TGTGCCACCAGGACAGGACAGGGTTGGAGTGGTGCCACTGAAGCTTTCTTT.

The chain links TRBV28 to TRBJ1-5; unclear D gene. Per the germline V gene, CDR1 is MDHEN and CDR2 is SYDVKM. Trimming left V 7 bases short and J 7 bases short, with 14 bases between. The CDR3 covers 13 residues. The CDR3 reads CASTLVGNQPQHF. The CDR3 DNA reads as TGTGCCAGCACCCTGGTAGGAAACCAGCCCCAGCATTTT.

In its sample, this clonotype was seen many times. The V and J genes are TRBV7-8 and TRBJ1-5; D uncertain. CDR1 is SGHVS and CDR2 is FQNEAQ in the germline V gene. Trimming left V 1 base short and J 7 bases short, with 8 bases between. This CDR3 is built from 13 residues. As DNA, the CDR3 is TGTGCCAGCAGCTTAGACCCGGGGCAGCCCCAGCATTTT. Protein sequence: CASSLDPGQPQHF.

The chain employs TRBV4-1 and TRBJ2-5, with 7 bases lining up with TRBD1. The CDR3 sequence is 18 residues long. Germline values: CDR1 MGHRA, CDR2 YSYEKL. V trimming: 4 bases; J trimming: 4 bases; junction bases outside the gene matches: 18. The CDR3 bases are TGCGCCAGCAGCCCCACAGCAGGCCAGGGGGTCTCGGGAGAGACCCAGTACTTC. Protein: CASSPTAGQGVSGETQYF.

The chain recombines TRBV11-2 with TRBJ2-1; 7 bases map to TRBD1. The junction had 17 bases not matched to a gene; V was cut back by 9 bases and J by 9 bases. Germline lookup yields CDR1 SGHAT and CDR2 FQNNGV. The CDR3 contains 15 residues. This CDR3 is CASSRRDRDNSEQFF. DNA of the CDR3: TGTGCCAGTAGCCGCCGAGACAGGGATAACAGTGAGCAGTTCTTC.

Note on this clonotype: The junction does not match germline at one end; this may be a read error. The chain carries TRBV11-1 and TRBJ2-1; 8 bases map to TRBD1. Germline V gene lookup returns CDR1 SGHAT and CDR2 FQDESV (reference sequence). The CDR3 runs to 15 residues. The CDR3 region has the DNA TGTGCCAGCAGCTTAGTTGGACAGGGATACAATGAGCCGTTCTTC. Protein product: CASSLVGQGYNEPFF.

This clonotype was picked up a small number of times. The chain links TRBV6-5 to TRBJ2-7, with 9 bases matching TRBD2. CDR3 length: 15 amino acids. V gave up 6 bases and J gave up 3 bases; unmatched junction bases: 9. CDR1 MNHEY and CDR2 SVGAGI come from the germline V gene. CDR3 sequence (DNA): TGTGCCAGCAGCCGCCACCTTAGCGGGGGCTACGAGCAGTACTTC. It is translated as CASSRHLSGGYEQYF.

A word on this clonotype: A read error may account for a junction end that differs from germline. The gene calls are TRBV11-3 and TRBJ2-1, with TRBD2 matching 13 bases. TRBJ2-7 matches the DNA end more closely, so the J call is doubtful. CDR3 length equals 16 residues. Germline V gene lookup returns CDR1 SGHNT and CDR2 YENEEA. Written as DNA, the CDR3 is TGTGCCAGTAGCTTAGAGACTAGCGGGAGGTACAATGAGCAGTACTTC. Its protein is CASSLETSGRYNEQYF.

For this clonotype: One base away lies a much larger clone, so this may be a sequencing read error. The genes are TRBV6-6 and TRBJ2-1; TRBD2 aligns across 7 bases. The CDR3 covers 14 residues. Germline V lookup: CDR1 MNHNY, CDR2 SVGAGI (reference sequence). Written as DNA, the CDR3 is TGTGACAGCAATAACGTTGGGGGGGGCAATGAGCAGTTCTTC. Protein sequence: CDSNNVGGGNEQFF.

A word on this clonotype: No conserved phenylalanine or tryptophan ends this CDR3, so it is likely a read error. No DNA is shown, since the ends of the CDR3 on it are uncertain; the CDR3 is the one TCRdb lists. The V gene is TRBV29-1, the J gene TRBJ2-1; the table assigns TRBD2, which was not confirmed against the DNA. A total of 12 residues make up the CDR3, ends included. From germline, CDR1 is SQVTM and CDR2 ANQGSEA. Here the CDR3 reads CSVEPLAQEQSL.

To note about this clonotype: The junction departs from germline at one end; a sequencing error may be responsible. The chain has TRBV11-2 and TRBJ2-1, with 8 bases identical to TRBD1. The CDR3 runs 15 residues. Looked up from germline, CDR1 is SGHAT and CDR2 is FQNNGV. CDR3 sequence (DNA): TGTGTCAGCAGCCCTCGACAGGGGCCGGTCAATGAGCAGTTCTTC. It codes for CVSSPRQGPVNEQFF.